These 16 T cell receptor beta chains came from one sample sequenced in a study of breast tumors, draining lymph nodes, adjacent tissues. MiXCR was run by TCRdb on the multiplex PCR reads, yielding one entry per CDR3 protein. The sample contains about 180,000 distinct CDR3 sequences, about 34% of which appear only once. The lymph nodes were axillary draining lymph nodes from breast cancer patients. Material for sequencing was axillary lymph node tissue. These receptors all stem from a female donor with breast cancer. Some clones in this sample may be carry-over from other donors' samples.

This clonotype was counted at least ten times. CDR3 sequence (DNA): TGTGCCCTAGTACCGGGCTACACCTTC. Protein: CALVPGYTF. The genes are TRBV30 and TRBJ1-2; D gene uncertain. The germline CDR1 and CDR2 sequences are GTSNPN and SVGIG (reference sequence). V was cut by 8 bases and J by 8 bases, with 9 bases left in between. There are 9 residues in the CDR3. Complete variable domain (other parts from reference TRBV30 and TRBJ1-2): SQTIHQWPATLVQPVGSPLSLECTVEGTSNPNLYWYRQAAGRGLQLLFYSVGIGQISSEVPQNLSASRPQDRQFILSSKKLLLSDSGFYLCALVPGYTFGSGTRLTVV.

This clonotype is a singleton in its sample. The junction shows a germline mismatch at one end, possibly a read error. V gene TRBV19 combines with J gene TRBJ1-6; D might be TRBD1 (5 bases). The length of the CDR3 is 14 residues. CDR1 is LNHDA, CDR2 SQIVND, per germline (reference sequence). The CDR3 reads CASSIAGRNSPPHF. The CDR3, as DNA: TGTGCCAGTAGTATAGCAGGGAGGAATTCACCCCCCCACTTT.

This sequence joins TRBV6-1 and TRBJ1-5; D is undetermined. V was clipped by 2 bases and J by 15 bases, with 5 bases between them. The length of the CDR3 is 9 residues. From germline, CDR1 is MNHNS and CDR2 SASEGT. CDR3 sequence reads: CASSEPWHF. DNA of the CDR3: TGTGCCAGCAGTGAACCCTGGCATTTT.

Note on this clonotype: At one end, the junction sequence differs from germline, possibly due to a read error. This chain connects TRBV14 to TRBJ2-3, with D possibly TRBD1 on 6 matching bases. The germline CDR1 and CDR2 sequences are SGHDN and FVKESK. The CDR3 sequence is 15 residues long. CDR3 sequence: CVSSQATGAEDTQYF. CDR3 DNA sequence: TGTGTCAGCAGCCAGGCGACAGGTGCAGAAGATACGCAGTATTTT.

This clonotype has at least ten counts. V gene TRBV4-1 combines with J gene TRBJ2-3; possibly TRBD1 for D (6 bases). CDR1 is MGHRA and CDR2 is YSYEKL in the germline V gene. The CDR3 runs to 15 residues. Trimming removed 4 bases from V and 4 bases from J, with 15 bases in between. The CDR3 DNA is TGCGCCAGCAGCCTACAGGGTGCGGAGCCAGATACGCAGTATTTT. Translation: CASSLQGAEPDTQYF.

Many counts were recorded for this clonotype. The CDR3 sequence: CASKLGREQFF. For the CDR3, the DNA is TGTGCCAGCAAATTGGGTCGGGAGCAGTTCTTC. This chain links TRBV11-2 with TRBJ2-1; no clear D. The germline gives CDR1 SGHAT, CDR2 FQNNGV. The germline V and J ends were trimmed by 7 bases and 10 bases, with 11 bases remaining between them. The length of the CDR3 is 11 residues.

In regard to this clonotype: Because the CDR3 is missing its conserved closing phenylalanine or tryptophan, this is likely a read error. The CDR3 sequence: CASSSLGMNTEAFV. The CDR3 DNA sequence: TGTGCCAGTAGTTCTCTGGGGATGAACACTGAAGCTTTCGTT. V is TRBV19 and J is TRBJ1-1, with no clear D. V was clipped by 5 bases and J by 0 bases, with 10 bases between them. The length of the CDR3 is 14 residues. Germline assignment: CDR1 LNHDA and CDR2 SQIVND (reference sequence).

This clonotype showed up many times. The J gene is TRBJ2-7, the V gene TRBV20-1; 9 bases agree with TRBD2. V was clipped by 5 bases and J by 5 bases; unmatched bases: 10. This CDR3 is 14 amino acids long. Germline V CDR1 and CDR2: DFQATT, SNEGSKA (reference sequence). The CDR3 is CSASIAGAGNEQYF. CDR3 nucleotides: TGCAGTGCTTCTATAGCGGGAGCCGGGAACGAGCAGTACTTC.

In its sample, this clonotype was seen many times. This rearrangement joins TRBV5-8 to TRBJ2-3; the D call may be TRBD1 or TRBD2 (5 bases each). CDR1 and CDR2 (germline): SGHTS, YDEGEE. The V end lost 7 bases, the J end lost 5 bases, and 8 bases lay between the germline ends. This CDR3 region has 11 residues. CDR3 protein: CASPGGDTQYF. The CDR3, as DNA: TGTGCCAGCCCTGGGGGAGATACGCAGTATTTT.

CDR3 nucleotide sequence: TGTGCCACCAGCAGAGATTTGGGCGGGGTAGATTCACCCCTCCACTTT. Encoded protein: CATSRDLGGVDSPLHF. The chain couples TRBV15 to TRBJ1-6; no definite D call. The CDR3 totals 16 residues. The V and J ends lost 0 bases and 8 bases respectively, with 14 bases between them. The germline V gene encodes CDR1 LNHNV and CDR2 YYDKDF (reference sequence).

The table lists this clonotype with many counts. The genes are TRBV7-9 and TRBJ2-3; 11 bases agree with TRBD2. Germline loops: CDR1 SEHNR, CDR2 FQNEAQ (reference sequence). The CDR3 loop spans 16 amino acids. The ends lost 5 bases at V and 7 bases at J; junction bases unmatched: 11. The CDR3 is CASSPKTSGEWYTQYF. The DNA of the CDR3 is TGTGCCAGCAGCCCCAAGACTAGCGGGGAATGGTATACGCAGTATTTT.

There are many counts of this clonotype. The chain recombines TRBV2 with TRBJ1-5; no definite D call. This CDR3 spans 13 amino acids. Germline values: CDR1 SNHLY, CDR2 FYNNEI. V was trimmed by 6 bases and J by 4 bases, leaving 10 bases between them. The CDR3 DNA reads as TGTGCCAGCAGGGCGATAGGAAATCAGCCCCAGCATTTT. Protein: CASRAIGNQPQHF. Drawing the rest from reference TRBV2 and TRBJ1-5, the complete variable domain is EPEVTQTPSHQVTQMGQEVILRCVPISNHLYFYWYRQILGQKVEFLVSFYNNEISEKSEIFDDQFSVERPDGSNFTLKIRSTKLEDSAMYFCASRAIGNQPQHFGDGTRLSIL.

This clonotype was observed at least ten times. V is TRBV3-1 and J is TRBJ2-3, with TRBD2 matching 8 bases. Germline V gives CDR1 LGHDT, CDR2 YNNKEL (reference sequence). J gave up 4 bases and V 0 bases, and 6 bases lay outside the gene matches. CDR3 length: 16 amino acids. CDR3: CASSQDTGGYPDTQYF. CDR3 nucleotide sequence: TGTGCCAGCAGCCAAGACACGGGAGGGTATCCAGATACGCAGTATTTT.

This clonotype was recorded many times. The CDR3 nucleotides are TGCAGCGTTGAAGATCAGAGAGGGGGCGGCTACACCTTC. Protein sequence: CSVEDQRGGGYTF. The chain employs TRBV29-1 and TRBJ1-2; 7 bases are a match to TRBD1. With V trimmed by 0 bases and J by 8 bases, 6 bases remained unmatched. The germline V gene has CDR1 SQVTM and CDR2 ANQGSEA. This CDR3 spans 13 amino acids. Looking up the rest from reference TRBV29-1 and TRBJ1-2 gives the full variable domain: SAVISQKPSRDICQRGTSLTIQCQVDSQVTMMFWYRQQPGQSLTLIATANQGSEATYESGFVIDKFPISRPNLTFSTLTVSNMSPEDSSIYLCSVEDQRGGGYTFGSGTRLTVV.

The table lists this clonotype with a count of one. The junction shows a germline mismatch at one end, possibly a read error. The chain links TRBV30 to TRBJ1-6; D gene ambiguous. Germline V CDR1 and CDR2: GTSNPN, SVGIG (reference sequence). This CDR3 has 15 residues. The CDR3 DNA follows: TGTGCCTGGAGTGTAGTGGGTGAGGCCCGATCACCCCTCCGCTTT. It translates to CAWSVVGEARSPLRF.

On this clonotype: The germline gene is not matched at one end of the junction; a read error may be the cause. CDR3 in amino acids: CASSVGSGGVGTEALF. As DNA, the CDR3 is TGTGCCAGCAGCGTAGGGTCAGGGGGGGTCGGAACTGAAGCTCTCTTT. The chain links TRBV9 to TRBJ1-1, with 7 bases identical to TRBD1. The germline gives CDR1 SGDLS, CDR2 YYNGEE. The CDR3 is 16 residues long.